The next 23 T cell receptor beta chains were all read from a single sample in a study of response to subunit inactivated influenza vaccine. TCRdb analysed the RT-PCR reads with MiXCR anew, one entry per CDR3 protein. Of around 520,000 distinct CDR3 sequences listed, 10% to 15% were seen once; the top ten hold about 10%. Specimen: PBMCs from blood, collected on the day of vaccination. Every receptor here comes from a man aged 50 to 59 who received an inactivated influenza vaccine.

This clonotype was found a few times. The chain has TRBV6-2 or TRBV6-3 and TRBJ2-4, with a weak D call TRBD1 (5 bases). V was clipped by 4 bases and J by 2 bases, with 18 bases between them. The CDR3 covers 17 residues. Germline values: CDR1 MNHEY, CDR2 SVGEGT. The DNA for the CDR3 is TGTGCCAGCAGTTCCTTTGGGGCCCCTTTCACCAAAAACATTCAGTACTTC. Translation gives CASSSFGAPFTKNIQYF.

This clonotype was observed at least ten times. V and J are TRBV5-1 and TRBJ2-1, with 8 positions matching TRBD1. Germline CDR1 SGHRS, CDR2 YFSETQ. V lost 0 bases to trimming and J lost 1 base; unmatched junction nucleotides: 6. CDR3 length: 17 amino acids. This CDR3 is CASSLGGTGGSYNEQFF. The CDR3 region has the DNA TGCGCCAGCAGCTTGGGAGGTACAGGGGGGTCCTACAATGAGCAGTTCTTC. The complete variable domain, with remaining parts taken from reference TRBV5-1 and TRBJ2-1, reads KAGVTQTPRYLIKTRGQQVTLSCSPISGHRSVSWYQQTPGQGLQFLFEYFSETQRNKGNFPGRFSGRQFSNSRSEMNVSTLELGDSALYLCASSLGGTGGSYNEQFFGPGTRLTVL.

This clonotype was seen only a few times. The chain is built from TRBV2 and TRBJ2-1; D remains unclear. With 4 bases removed from V and 7 bases from J, the gap between germline ends came to 11 bases. The CDR3 sequence is 13 residues long. Germline V gene sequence: CDR1 SNHLY, CDR2 FYNNEI. CDR3 protein: CASSGDQVNEQFF. CDR3 in DNA: TGTGCCAGCAGTGGGGATCAGGTGAATGAGCAGTTCTTC. Together with reference TRBV2 and TRBJ2-1, the CDR3 gives the full variable domain: EPEVTQTPSHQVTQMGQEVILRCVPISNHLYFYWYRQILGQKVEFLVSFYNNEISEKSEIFDDQFSVERPDGSNFTLKIRSTKLEDSAMYFCASSGDQVNEQFFGPGTRLTVL.

The chain combines TRBV10-3 with TRBJ2-1; D is unresolved. Germline assignment: CDR1 ENHRY and CDR2 SYGVKD. This CDR3 comprises 16 residues. V was shortened by 0 bases and J by 0 bases, with 9 bases between the two germline ends. CDR3 sequence: CAISESPVGSYNEQFF. CDR3 in DNA: TGTGCCATCAGTGAGTCGCCCGTCGGCTCCTACAATGAGCAGTTCTTC.

This clonotype was detected many times. The chain carries TRBV14 and TRBJ1-6, with TRBD1 matching over 9 bases. Germline V gene data show CDR1 as SGHDN and CDR2 as FVKESK. The CDR3 runs 15 residues. The V and J ends lost 4 bases and 5 bases, in that order; junction bases with no gene match: 3. The DNA of the CDR3 is TGTGCCAGCAGCCGCGGGACAGGGCATAATTCACCCCTCCACTTT. This encodes CASSRGTGHNSPLHF. The full variable domain, in which reference TRBV14 and TRBJ1-6 provide the parts outside the CDR3, is EAGVTQFPSHSVIEKGQTVTLRCDPISGHDNLYWYRRVMGKEIKFLLHFVKESKQDESGMPNNRFLAERTGGTYSTLKVQPAELEDSGVYFCASSRGTGHNSPLHFGNGTRLTVT.

The CDR3 region is CSVEGGQTSSYEQYF. For the CDR3, the DNA is TGCAGCGTTGAAGGTGGACAGACGAGCTCCTACGAGCAGTACTTC. The chain has TRBV29-1 and TRBJ2-7, with D perhaps TRBD1 (6 bases). Trimming shortened V by 1 base and J by 0 bases, and 13 bases separated the two germline ends. The CDR3 runs to 15 residues. Per germline, CDR1 SQVTM and CDR2 ANQGSEA.

The CDR3 DNA reads TGTGCCAGCAGAATGTGGGGGGGCGGTCCTCCGACTAGCTCCTACAATGAGCAGTTCTTC. Translation gives CASRMWGGGPPTSSYNEQFF. The genes are TRBV25-1 and TRBJ2-1; maybe TRBD2 (7 bases). The CDR3 runs 20 residues. The germline gives CDR1 MGHDK, CDR2 SYGVNS. V was clipped by 6 bases and J by 0 bases, with 27 bases between them.

J is TRBJ1-1 and V is TRBV5-1; 7 nucleotides match TRBD1. V lost 3 bases, J lost 1 base, and 9 bases stayed unmatched. CDR3 size: 16 residues. Germline CDR1 reads SGHRS; CDR2 reads YFSETQ. Here the CDR3 reads CASSSGQVGGNTEAFF. In DNA form, the CDR3 reads TGCGCCAGCAGCTCCGGACAGGTAGGGGGGAACACTGAAGCTTTCTTT. The variable domain in full, completed from reference TRBV5-1 and TRBJ1-1, reads KAGVTQTPRYLIKTRGQQVTLSCSPISGHRSVSWYQQTPGQGLQFLFEYFSETQRNKGNFPGRFSGRQFSNSRSEMNVSTLELGDSALYLCASSSGQVGGNTEAFFGQGTRLTVV.

This clonotype was counted between two and nine times. This sequence joins TRBV5-1 and TRBJ2-6; D remains ambiguous. The germline V and J ends were trimmed by 1 base and 0 bases, with 8 bases remaining between them. The CDR3 length is 16 residues. In germline, CDR1 is SGHRS, CDR2 YFSETQ. The CDR3 bases are TGCGCCAGCAGCTTGAACCTGGACTCTGGGGCCAACGTCCTGACTTTC. This codes for CASSLNLDSGANVLTF.

This clonotype was seen many times. The chain employs TRBV28 and TRBJ2-7; no clear D gene. The CDR3 is made up of 12 amino acids. Germline CDR1 MDHEN, CDR2 SYDVKM. Trimming took 6 bases from V and 4 from J, leaving 10 bases between them. CDR3 region: CASSPTSYEQYF. CDR3 in DNA: TGTGCCAGCAGCCCGACGTCTTACGAGCAGTACTTC.

The chain employs TRBV12-3 or TRBV12-4 and TRBJ2-1, with D unresolved. This CDR3 is 13 amino acids long. Trimming removed 7 bases at V and 8 bases at J, with 15 bases between. The CDR3 sequence: CASIGTVSDEQFF. The CDR3 bases are TGTGCCAGCATTGGAACAGTTTCGGATGAGCAGTTCTTC.

This chain connects TRBV20-1 to TRBJ1-2; TRBD1 might be the D (6 bases). The CDR3 has 14 amino acids. V was trimmed by 6 bases and J by 1 base, leaving 15 bases between them. Germline lookup yields CDR1 DFQATT and CDR2 SNEGSKA (reference sequence). CDR3 sequence (DNA): TGCAGTGCCATAACGCACAGGGATAACTATGGCTACACCTTC. Translation gives CSAITHRDNYGYTF.

This chain links TRBV14 with TRBJ2-4; 10 positions agree with TRBD2. V was pared by 3 bases and J by 5 bases, with 10 bases of the junction left unmatched. This CDR3 spans 17 amino acids. The germline V gene encodes CDR1 SGHDN and CDR2 FVKESK. CDR3 nucleotide sequence: TGTGCCAGCAGCCAGTGGACCTCTAGCGGGGGAGAAAACATTCAGTACTTC. Translation gives CASSQWTSSGGENIQYF.

This clonotype was found once. V and J are TRBV12-3 or TRBV12-4 and TRBJ2-7; possibly TRBD1 for D (6 bases). The CDR3 totals 19 residues. V dropped 4 bases and J dropped 4 bases, with 29 bases sitting between them. The CDR3 here is CASSSRSLDRWRFAYEQYF. CDR3 nucleotides: TGTGCCAGCAGTTCGCGCTCCCTCGACAGGTGGAGGTTCGCTTACGAGCAGTACTTC.

This clonotype occurred many times. The chain joins TRBV12-3 or TRBV12-4 to TRBJ1-3; 7 nucleotides line up with TRBD1. The ends lost 6 bases at V and 2 bases at J; junction bases unmatched: 10. The CDR3 consists of 16 residues. The CDR3 DNA sequence: TGTGCCAGCAGGGGGACAGCGAGCGGAACTGGAAACACCATATATTTT. Its translation is CASRGTASGTGNTIYF.

This clonotype was observed many times. The V and J genes are TRBV6-2 or TRBV6-3 and TRBJ2-2; maybe TRBD1 (6 bases). CDR3 length equals 14 residues. Germline CDR1 is MNHEY and CDR2 is SVGEGT. Trimming stripped 7 bases from V and 4 bases from J, with 13 bases between. The CDR3: CASIRLRGTGELFF. CDR3 nucleotides: TGTGCCAGCATTCGGCTCAGGGGCACCGGGGAGCTGTTTTTT.

This clonotype was counted a few times. The V call is TRBV5-1, the J call TRBJ2-5; D perhaps matches TRBD1 (5 bases). The length of the CDR3 is 13 residues. V lost 0 bases and J 5 bases, leaving 8 bases between the germline ends. Looked up from germline, CDR1 is SGHRS and CDR2 is YFSETQ. Here the CDR3 reads CASSLDRPETQYF. In DNA, the CDR3 is TGCGCCAGCAGCTTGGACAGGCCGGAGACCCAGTACTTC. The complete variable domain, with remaining parts taken from reference TRBV5-1 and TRBJ2-5, reads KAGVTQTPRYLIKTRGQQVTLSCSPISGHRSVSWYQQTPGQGLQFLFEYFSETQRNKGNFPGRFSGRQFSNSRSEMNVSTLELGDSALYLCASSLDRPETQYFGPGTRLLVL.

Only a few counts were recorded for this clonotype. The chain is built from TRBV3-1 and TRBJ2-1; 13 nucleotides line up with TRBD2. CDR3 length: 17 amino acids. The J segment lost 7 bases and the V segment lost 1 base, leaving 7 bases of the junction unmatched. The germline V gene encodes CDR1 LGHDT and CDR2 YNNKEL (reference sequence). The CDR3 loop is CASSQAGLAGVVNEQFF. DNA of the CDR3: TGTGCCAGCAGCCAAGCCGGACTAGCGGGAGTGGTGAATGAGCAGTTCTTC.

This clonotype was observed a handful of times. CDR3 loop: CASRDPRGHYNEQFF. CDR3 nucleotide sequence: TGTGCCAGCAGGGACCCCAGGGGCCACTACAATGAGCAGTTCTTC. The rearrangement uses TRBV12-3 or TRBV12-4 and TRBJ2-1, with a tentative D call TRBD1 (6 bases). The CDR3 is made up of 15 amino acids. V lost 6 bases and J 3 bases, leaving 15 bases between the germline ends.

The chain has TRBV10-3 and TRBJ2-1; 9 nucleotides align to TRBD2. The germline CDR1 and CDR2 sequences are ENHRY and SYGVKD. The CDR3 has 14 residues. Losses at the gene ends were 6 bases for V and 8 bases for J; bases not matched to a gene: 8. CDR3 sequence reads: CAISSGTSSDEQFF. Here the CDR3 DNA reads TGTGCCATCAGCTCCGGGACTAGCAGCGATGAGCAGTTCTTC.

The chain carries TRBV27 and TRBJ2-7, with 11 bases that match TRBD2. This CDR3 comprises 15 residues. Unmatched junction bases numbered 6, after V lost 3 bases and J lost 5 bases. Looked up from germline, CDR1 is MNHEY and CDR2 is SMNVEV (reference sequence). The CDR3 sequence is CASSFGLAGGNEQYF. Here the CDR3 DNA reads TGTGCCAGCAGTTTCGGACTAGCGGGTGGTAACGAGCAGTACTTC.

This clonotype has just a few counts. V usage is TRBV7-9 and J usage is TRBJ2-2; D tentatively reads TRBD1 or TRBD2 (5 bases each). V was shortened by 2 bases and J by 2 bases, with 12 bases between the two germline ends. There are 16 residues in the CDR3. The germline V gene encodes CDR1 SEHNR and CDR2 FQNEAQ (reference sequence). This CDR3 reads CASSLFQGANTGELFF. Here the CDR3 DNA reads TGTGCCAGCAGCTTATTCCAGGGAGCCAACACCGGGGAGCTGTTTTTT.

There are many counts of this clonotype. The chain links TRBV28 to TRBJ2-6; D remains unclear. CDR3 length: 16 residues. Germline values: CDR1 MDHEN, CDR2 SYDVKM. V dropped 3 bases and J dropped 6 bases, with 15 bases sitting between them. CDR3 sequence reads: CASSFINFKAANVLTF. The DNA of the CDR3 is TGTGCCAGCAGTTTTATCAATTTCAAGGCGGCCAACGTCCTGACTTTC.